One and the same sample provided the 15 T cell receptor beta chains below, sequenced in a study of blood T cell repertoires in COVID-19. Sequenced by immunoSEQ multiplex PCR; TCRdb stores in-frame clones only, minus some. The sample has about 130,000 clones; roughly four fifths are singletons. The sample comprised peripheral blood. All receptors derive from an older man with COVID-19, enrolled during active disease.

The table lists this clone with a few counts. The gene calls are TRBV7-9 and TRBJ1-6; tentatively, D is TRBD1 (5 bases). The V end lost 5 bases, the J end lost 6 bases, and 8 bases lay between the germline ends. Germline V gene lookup returns CDR1 SEHNR and CDR2 FQNEAQ (reference sequence). This CDR3 contains 13 residues. CDR3 coding DNA: TGTGCCAGCAGCGAGCAGGGTAATTCACCCCTCCACTTT. It yields the protein CASSEQGNSPLHF.

The rearrangement joins TRBV19 to TRBJ1-1; TRBD1 matches at 10 bases. V was pared by 4 bases and J by 9 bases, with 8 bases of the junction left unmatched. The CDR3 is made up of 14 amino acids. CDR1 is LNHDA, CDR2 SQIVND, per germline (reference sequence). The CDR3 protein is CASSTMGQGLKAFF. CDR3 sequence (DNA): TGTGCCAGTAGTACCATGGGACAGGGGTTGAAAGCTTTCTTT.

V gene TRBV5-1 combines with J gene TRBJ2-1; 10 nucleotides align to TRBD2. Germline trimming cut 3 bases from V and 3 bases from J; bases unmatched to any gene: 6. The CDR3 runs to 16 residues. Germline V gene sequence: CDR1 SGHRS, CDR2 YFSETQ. DNA for the CDR3: TGCGCCAGCAGCTATTCTAGCGGGAGCAGCTACAATGAGCAGTTCTTC. Its protein is CASSYSSGSSYNEQFF.

This clone was observed once. The V gene is TRBV10-3, the J gene TRBJ1-3; D unclear. The CDR3 spans 14 residues. With 8 bases removed from V and 3 bases from J, the gap between germline ends came to 14 bases. CDR1 is ENHRY, CDR2 SYGVKD, per germline. Written as DNA, the CDR3 is TGTGCCATCCGGGGTTCGAATCGTGGAAACACCATATATTTT. Its protein is CAIRGSNRGNTIYF.

The genes are TRBV28 and TRBJ2-7, with 9 bases aligning to TRBD2. The trim removed 3 bases at V and 8 bases at J, leaving 11 bases unmatched. Germline-derived CDR1 and CDR2 are MDHEN and SYDVKM. This CDR3 comprises 15 residues. CDR3 bases: TGTGCCAGCAGTTTTAGCGGGAGCACTTTTTTAAAGCAGTACTTC. It yields the protein CASSFSGSTFLKQYF.

The genes are TRBV29-1 and TRBJ1-4; TRBD1 might be the D (6 bases). Between the trimmed V and J ends, which lost 6 bases and 0 bases, there was a span of 8 bases. The CDR3 totals 13 residues. Germline V gene lookup returns CDR1 SQVTM and CDR2 ANQGSEA. The CDR3 coding sequence is TGCAGCGTGAGGACAGCAACTAATGAAAAACTGTTTTTT. It yields the protein CSVRTATNEKLFF.

The chain carries TRBV6-2 or TRBV6-3 and TRBJ2-7; D not certain. This CDR3 has 11 residues. The V gene's germline CDR1 is MNHEY and CDR2 SVGEGT. Trimming took off 6 bases at V and 4 bases at J, with 7 bases between the two ends. CDR3 sequence reads: CASSPLYEQYF. The CDR3 nucleotides read TGTGCCAGCAGCCCCCTATACGAGCAGTACTTC.

This chain links TRBV6-5 with TRBJ1-1; 7 nucleotides match TRBD1. V gave up 7 bases and J gave up 3 bases; unmatched junction bases: 8. Germline V gene data show CDR1 as MNHEY and CDR2 as SVGAGI. The CDR3 runs to 14 residues. CDR3 amino acids: CASKWAGGDTEAFF. CDR3 DNA: TGTGCCAGCAAGTGGGCAGGGGGTGACACTGAAGCTTTCTTT.

This clone has just one count. This same CDR3 is encoded by further DNA sequences in the sample. The gene calls are TRBV7-6 and TRBJ2-1; 9 bases align to TRBD2. Germline loops: CDR1 SGHVS, CDR2 FNYEAQ. Trimming took 3 bases from V and 8 from J; bases not matched to a gene: 11. This CDR3 region has 16 residues. The CDR3 here is CASSLGGGRALDEQFF. The CDR3 nucleotides are TGTGCCAGCAGCTTGGGGGGCGGGAGGGCCTTGGATGAGCAGTTCTTC.

The chain is built from TRBV6-5 and TRBJ1-1, with no clear D. V lost 0 bases, J lost 5 bases, and 16 bases lay in between. This CDR3 is 16 amino acids long. The V gene's germline CDR1 is MNHEY and CDR2 SVGAGI. The CDR3 bases are TGTGCCAGCAGTTACTCACGGGCCGCGGGCAGGACTGAAGCTTTCTTT. Protein product: CASSYSRAAGRTEAFF.

This chain uses TRBV6-5 with TRBJ1-2; D is unclear. Trimming removed 4 bases from V and 1 base from J, with 4 bases in between. The CDR3 spans 12 residues. Looked up from germline, CDR1 is MNHEY and CDR2 is SVGAGI. As DNA, the CDR3 is TGTGCCAGCAGTTTAGATAACTATGGCTACACCTTC. It translates to CASSLDNYGYTF.

The chain joins TRBV5-1 to TRBJ1-4; no firm D call. The CDR3 spans 14 residues. Germline CDR1 and CDR2: SGHRS and YFSETQ. V shed 4 bases and J shed 4 bases, with 11 bases lying between them. Here the CDR3 DNA reads TGCGCCAGCAGCCTGGACGGGTATAATGAAAAACTGTTTTTT. It is translated as CASSLDGYNEKLFF.

The rearrangement joins TRBV27 to TRBJ2-7; unclear D gene. Germline loops: CDR1 MNHEY, CDR2 SMNVEV (reference sequence). This CDR3 is 14 amino acids long. Trimming stripped 2 bases from V and 0 bases from J, with 8 bases between. The chain's CDR3 is CASSLNTDSYEQYF. CDR3 nucleotides: TGTGCCAGCAGTTTAAATACTGACTCCTACGAGCAGTACTTC.

V usage is TRBV5-1 and J usage is TRBJ1-1, with a weak D call TRBD1 (6 bases). V was pared by 0 bases and J by 5 bases, with 17 bases between. The CDR3 is 16 amino acids. In germline, CDR1 is SGHRS, CDR2 YFSETQ. The CDR3 spells CASSLVNRVRGTEAFF. DNA of the CDR3: TGCGCCAGCAGCTTGGTCAACAGGGTTCGAGGGACTGAAGCTTTCTTT.

This clone has more than one count but fewer than ten. J is TRBJ1-5 and V is TRBV5-8; 9 bases are shared with TRBD1. Germline assignment: CDR1 SGHTS and CDR2 YDEGEE. The CDR3 consists of 15 residues. The junction had 5 bases not matched to a gene; V was cut back by 3 bases and J by 4 bases. The DNA for the CDR3 is TGTGCCAGCAGCTGGGGGACAGGGCCGAATCAGCCCCAGCATTTT. Translation gives CASSWGTGPNQPQHF.